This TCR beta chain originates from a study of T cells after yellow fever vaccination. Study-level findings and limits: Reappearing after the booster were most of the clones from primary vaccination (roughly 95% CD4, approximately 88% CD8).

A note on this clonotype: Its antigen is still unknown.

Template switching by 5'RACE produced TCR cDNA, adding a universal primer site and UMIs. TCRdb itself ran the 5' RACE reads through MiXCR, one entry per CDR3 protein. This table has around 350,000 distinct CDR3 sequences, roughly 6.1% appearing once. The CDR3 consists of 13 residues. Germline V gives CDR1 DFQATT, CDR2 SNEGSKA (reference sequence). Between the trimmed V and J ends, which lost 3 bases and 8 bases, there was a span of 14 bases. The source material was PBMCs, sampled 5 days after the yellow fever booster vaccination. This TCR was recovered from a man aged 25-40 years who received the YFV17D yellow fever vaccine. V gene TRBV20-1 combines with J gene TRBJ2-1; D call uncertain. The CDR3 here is CSARSPGKDEQFF. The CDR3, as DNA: TGCAGTGCTAGGTCCCCGGGTAAAGATGAGCAGTTCTTC.